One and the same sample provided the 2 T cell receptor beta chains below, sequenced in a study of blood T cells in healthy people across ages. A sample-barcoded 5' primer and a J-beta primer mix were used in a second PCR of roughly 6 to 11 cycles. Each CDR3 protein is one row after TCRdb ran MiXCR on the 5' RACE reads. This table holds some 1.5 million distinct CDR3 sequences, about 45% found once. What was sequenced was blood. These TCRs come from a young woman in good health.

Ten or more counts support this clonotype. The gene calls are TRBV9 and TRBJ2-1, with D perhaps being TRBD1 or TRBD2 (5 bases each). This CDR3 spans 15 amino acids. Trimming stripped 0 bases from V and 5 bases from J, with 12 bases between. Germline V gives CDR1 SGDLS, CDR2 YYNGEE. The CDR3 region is CASSVGGASDNEQFF. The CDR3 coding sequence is TGTGCCAGCAGCGTAGGAGGGGCAAGCGACAATGAGCAGTTCTTC. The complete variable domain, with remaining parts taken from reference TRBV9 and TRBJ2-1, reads DSGVTQTPKHLITATGQRVTLRCSPRSGDLSVYWYQQSLDQGLQFLIQYYNGEERAKGNILERFSAQQFPDLHSELNLSSLELGDSALYFCASSVGGASDNEQFFGPGTRLTVL.

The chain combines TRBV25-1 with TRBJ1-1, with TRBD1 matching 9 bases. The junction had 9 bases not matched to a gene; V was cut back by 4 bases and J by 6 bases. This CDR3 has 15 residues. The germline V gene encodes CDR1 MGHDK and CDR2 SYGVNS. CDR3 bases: TGTGCCAGCAGTGGAATTGGGACAGGGACGTCTGAAGCTTTCTTT. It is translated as CASSGIGTGTSEAFF. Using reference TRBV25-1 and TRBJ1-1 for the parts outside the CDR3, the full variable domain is EADIYQTPRYLVIGTGKKITLECSQTMGHDKMYWYQQDPGMELHLIHYSYGVNSTEKGDLSSESTVSRIRTEHFPLTLESARPSHTSQYLCASSGIGTGTSEAFFGQGTRLTVV.